This TCR beta chain comes out of a study of cytomegalovirus exposure and HLA in healthy donors (dated by TCRdb to between 2016 and 2019). Study-level background: According to a later analysis, the 100 to 150 validation repertoires were produced on the same platform as the roughly 720 repertoires of the first cohort. The study aimed to test whether signatures of past pathogen exposure could be identified by cataloging public T cell receptors. A separate validation cohort of roughly 110 different subjects was used in addition to the 666-subject first cohort. High-throughput TCR immunosequencing, statistical association of individual TCRs with disease status, and machine learning were combined to predict cytomegalovirus infection status. What the work shows at the level of the full study, not this receptor alone: The authors suggested that the approach could potentially be generalized to other disease states and immunological phenotypes. In the study, about 150 TCR beta chains were listed as associated with cytomegalovirus. The classifier was reported to diagnose cytomegalovirus status with high specificity and sensitivity in both the original and validation cohorts. Across donors, most TCR sequences were observed very rarely, whereas some public TCRs were present in many individuals. Three of the identified cytomegalovirus-associated TCR beta chains were confirmed in vitro to be specific for cytomegalovirus antigens. All 120 or so repertoires were used to score co-occurrence in the validation cohort in a later analysis, because that analysis had no HLA typing for the cohort. In a later analysis, TCRs clustered in the first cohort were found to also tend to co-occur in the roughly 130 validation repertoires, with 90% to 95% of cluster scores above 0.

The donors were included in the validation cohort of some 120 subjects, a group kept apart from the approximately 690-subject first cohort. Library construction relied on the immunoSEQ multiplex PCR assay. The authors' analysis ran thus. A statistical classification framework was developed to diagnose cytomegalovirus status using the catalog of TCR beta chain sequences. TCRdb mirrors the immuneACCESS table, restricted to in-frame sequences. Some clones are absent from its copies; in checked studies, under half trace to an unresolved V gene, and the reason for the others is unknown. The DNA was the basis for D and trimming; V, J and clone size are from that table. The sample data list 75,000 to 85,000 clones, and just over 90% of these were observed just once. About 2.2% of the sample is in the top ten clones. With respect to this clone: The antigen this receptor binds is unknown. The sample holds no much larger clone one base away, and base qualities are not on file.

The clonotype was recovered from a man aged 30-40 years in good health and CMV-seronegative. Sequencing was carried out using PBMCs.

DNA sequence: TGCGCCAGCAGCTGGGGGGACAGGGAGAACACTGAAGCTTTCTTT. Its product reads: CASSWGDRENTEAFF. The sequence joins TRBV5-1 to TRBJ1-1, with 9 middle bases fitting TRBD1. The CDR3, cysteine through phenylalanine, is 15 amino acids long. Left in the record is the CDR3 DNA by itself, 45 bases read in frame from the first base. The germline V gene supplies CDR1 SGHRS and CDR2 YFSETQ. V is cut back by 3 bases and J by 1 base, with 4 bases in the junction unmatched.